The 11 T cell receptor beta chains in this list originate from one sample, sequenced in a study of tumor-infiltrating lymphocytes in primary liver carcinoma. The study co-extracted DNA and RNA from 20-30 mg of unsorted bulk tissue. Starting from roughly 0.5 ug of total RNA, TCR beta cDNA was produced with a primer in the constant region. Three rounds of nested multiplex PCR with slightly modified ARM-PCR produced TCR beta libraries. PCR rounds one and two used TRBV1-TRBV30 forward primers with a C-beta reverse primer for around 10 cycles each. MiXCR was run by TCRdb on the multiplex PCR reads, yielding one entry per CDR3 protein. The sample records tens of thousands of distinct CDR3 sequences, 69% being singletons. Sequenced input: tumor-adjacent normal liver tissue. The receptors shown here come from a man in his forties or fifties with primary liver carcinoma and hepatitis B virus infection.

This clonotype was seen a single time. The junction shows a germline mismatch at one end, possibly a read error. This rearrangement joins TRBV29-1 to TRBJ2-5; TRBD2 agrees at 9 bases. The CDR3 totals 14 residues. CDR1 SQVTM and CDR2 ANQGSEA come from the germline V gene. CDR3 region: CSVELAGREETQYF. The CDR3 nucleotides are TGCAGCGTTGAACTAGCGGGGCGAGAAGAGACACAGTACTTC.

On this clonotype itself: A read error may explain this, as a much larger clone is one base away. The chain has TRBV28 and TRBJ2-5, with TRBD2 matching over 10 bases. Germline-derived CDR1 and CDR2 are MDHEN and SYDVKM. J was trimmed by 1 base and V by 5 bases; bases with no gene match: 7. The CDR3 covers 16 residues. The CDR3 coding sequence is TGTGCCAGCAGTCCCCTACTAGCGGGAACCCAAGAGACCCAGTACTTC. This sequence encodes CASSPLLAGTQETQYF.

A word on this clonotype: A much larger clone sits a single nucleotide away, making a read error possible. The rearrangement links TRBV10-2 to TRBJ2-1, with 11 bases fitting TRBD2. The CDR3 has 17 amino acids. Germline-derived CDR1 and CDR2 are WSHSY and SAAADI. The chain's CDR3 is CANSEMSSGRRDNEQFF. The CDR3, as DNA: TGCGCCAACAGTGAAATGTCTAGCGGGAGGAGGGACAATGAGCAGTTCTTC.

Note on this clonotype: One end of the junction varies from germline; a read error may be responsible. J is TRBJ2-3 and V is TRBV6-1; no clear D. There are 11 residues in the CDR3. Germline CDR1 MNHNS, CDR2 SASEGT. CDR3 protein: CASDAVYTQNF. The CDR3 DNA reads TGTGCCAGCGATGCGGTTTACACGCAGAATTTT.

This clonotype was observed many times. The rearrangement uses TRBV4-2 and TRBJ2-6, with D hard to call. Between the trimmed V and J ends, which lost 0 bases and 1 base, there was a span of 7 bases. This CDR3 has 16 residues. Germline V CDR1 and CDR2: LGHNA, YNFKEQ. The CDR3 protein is CASSQDRASGANVLTF. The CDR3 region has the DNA TGTGCCAGCAGCCAAGATAGAGCGTCTGGGGCCAACGTCCTGACTTTC.

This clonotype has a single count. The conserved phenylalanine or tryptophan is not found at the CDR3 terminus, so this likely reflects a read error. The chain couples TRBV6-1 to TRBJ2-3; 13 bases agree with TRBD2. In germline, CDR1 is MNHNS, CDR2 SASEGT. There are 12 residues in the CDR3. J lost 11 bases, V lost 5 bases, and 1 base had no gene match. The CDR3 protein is CASSRTSGRQYL. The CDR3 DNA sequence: TGTGCCAGCAGTAGGACTAGCGGGAGGCAGTATTTG.

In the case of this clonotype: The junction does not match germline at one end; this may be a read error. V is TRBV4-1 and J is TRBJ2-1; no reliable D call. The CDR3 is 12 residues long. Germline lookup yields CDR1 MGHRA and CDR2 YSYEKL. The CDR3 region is CAISQERNEQFF. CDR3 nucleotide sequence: TGTGCCATCAGCCAAGAAAGAAATGAGCAGTTCTTC.

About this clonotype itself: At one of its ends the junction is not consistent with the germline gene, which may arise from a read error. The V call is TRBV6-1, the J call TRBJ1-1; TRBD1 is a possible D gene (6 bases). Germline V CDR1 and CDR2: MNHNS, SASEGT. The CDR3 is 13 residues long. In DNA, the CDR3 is TGTGCCAGCAAATTACAGAGGGACACTGATGCTTGCTTT. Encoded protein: CASKLQRDTDACF.

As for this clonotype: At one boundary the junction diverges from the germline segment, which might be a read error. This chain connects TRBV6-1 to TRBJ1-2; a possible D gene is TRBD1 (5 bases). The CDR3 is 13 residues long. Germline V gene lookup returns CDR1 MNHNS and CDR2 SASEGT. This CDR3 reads CASNYLRDYGYIF. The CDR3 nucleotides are TGTGCCAGCAACTACCTAAGGGACTATGGCTACATCTTC.

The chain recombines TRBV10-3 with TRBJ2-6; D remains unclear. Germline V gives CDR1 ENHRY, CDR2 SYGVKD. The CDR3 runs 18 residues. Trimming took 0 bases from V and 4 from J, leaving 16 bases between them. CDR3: CAISESPNGPSGANVLTF. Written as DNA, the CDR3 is TGTGCCATCAGTGAGTCGCCTAACGGGCCCTCGGGGGCCAACGTCCTGACTTTC.

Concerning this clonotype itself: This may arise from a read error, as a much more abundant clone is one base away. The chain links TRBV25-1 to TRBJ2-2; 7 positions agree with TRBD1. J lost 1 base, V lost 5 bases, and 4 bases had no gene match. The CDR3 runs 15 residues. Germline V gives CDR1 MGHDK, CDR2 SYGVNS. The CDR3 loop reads CASSRQGLNTGELFF. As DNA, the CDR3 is TGTGCCAGCAGTAGACAGGGATTGAACACCGGGGAGCTGTTTTTT.